This paragraph reports one TCR beta chain. No antigen is known for it. Data came from immunoSEQ multiplex PCR; TCRdb stores just in-frame clones and leaves some out. The sample has 4,000 to 4,500 clones, around 82% seen once; the top ten hold 7.2%. The sample belongs to a study of graft-versus-host responses after intestinal transplantation. Study-level information: Anti-thymocyte globulin induction preceded three to four years of tacrolimus and steroid maintenance in all recipients. General observations from the study: Within the allografts of patients who had graft-donor T cell macrochimerism, graft-versus-host to host-versus-graft clonal ratios were high. Early HvG declines after transplant were associated with peak circulating GvH clone levels. The authors found GvH clones in recipient marrow, some appearing first in ileum or blood.

The sample's time point: postoperative day 105 after intestinal transplantation (dayNNNN = postoperative day). To release intraepithelial and lamina propria lymphocytes, the graft tissue was processed. The specimen comprised ileum tissue, sampled 105 days after intestinal transplantation. This TCR was sampled from a human patient who received an intestinal transplant, so some T cells may come from the graft donor.

CDR3 sequence reads: CASSFLGTGMETQYF. CDR3 in DNA: TGTGCCAGCAGCTTTTTGGGGACAGGGATGGAGACCCAGTACTTC. The chain carries TRBV7-3 and TRBJ2-5, with TRBD1 matching 9 bases. This CDR3 has 15 residues. From germline, CDR1 is SGHTA and CDR2 FQGTGA. V trimming: 3 bases; J trimming: 5 bases; junction bases outside the gene matches: 7.